This T cell receptor beta chain was documented in a study of T cell changes during pregnancy in multiple sclerosis. Only in-frame clones appear in the TCRdb table, and some are missing; sequencing was by immunoSEQ multiplex PCR. The sample yields 75,000 to 95,000 clones, 80% to 95% seen once. This clonotype originated in a female donor with multiple sclerosis, enrolled in a pregnancy study. This specimen consisted of peripheral blood, obtained before pregnancy.

This CDR3 is CASILGAGLEQYF. The DNA for the CDR3 is TGTGCCAGCATCCTCGGGGCGGGACTCGAGCAGTACTTC. The genes are TRBV28 and TRBJ2-7; a weak D match, TRBD2 (6 bases). CDR1 MDHEN and CDR2 SYDVKM come from the germline V gene. V was trimmed by 7 bases and J by 6 bases, leaving 16 bases between them. The CDR3 has 13 amino acids. The full variable domain, in which reference TRBV28 and TRBJ2-7 provide the parts outside the CDR3, is DVKVTQSSRYLVKRTGEKVFLECVQDMDHENMFWYRQDPGLGLRLIYFSYDVKMKEKGDIPEGYSVSREKKERFSLILESASTNQTSMYLCASILGAGLEQYFGPGTRLTVT.